A single TCR beta chain is shown here with its context. As yet, its antigen is unknown. This record comes from a study of STAT3 mutations in large granular lymphocyte leukemia. Study observations and caveats: Every T-LGLL patient had at least one immunodominant TCRbeta clonotype.

CDR1 and CDR2 (germline): KGHSH, LQKENI. V lost 6 bases and J lost 3, with 4 bases in between. The CDR3 sequence is 11 residues long. The assay was immunoSEQ multiplex PCR, and TCRdb's table has in-frame clones only and misses some. The sample has about 3,300 clones; roughly 47% are singletons. What was sequenced was peripheral blood mononuclear cells. The chain joins TRBV18 to TRBJ2-3; no reliable D call. This clonotype originated in a man aged 50 to 60 with T-cell large granular lymphocyte leukemia. Some clones in this sample may be carry-over from other donors' samples. The CDR3 DNA reads TGTGCCAGCTCGAATACAGATACGCAGTATTTT. It is translated as CASSNTDTQYF.